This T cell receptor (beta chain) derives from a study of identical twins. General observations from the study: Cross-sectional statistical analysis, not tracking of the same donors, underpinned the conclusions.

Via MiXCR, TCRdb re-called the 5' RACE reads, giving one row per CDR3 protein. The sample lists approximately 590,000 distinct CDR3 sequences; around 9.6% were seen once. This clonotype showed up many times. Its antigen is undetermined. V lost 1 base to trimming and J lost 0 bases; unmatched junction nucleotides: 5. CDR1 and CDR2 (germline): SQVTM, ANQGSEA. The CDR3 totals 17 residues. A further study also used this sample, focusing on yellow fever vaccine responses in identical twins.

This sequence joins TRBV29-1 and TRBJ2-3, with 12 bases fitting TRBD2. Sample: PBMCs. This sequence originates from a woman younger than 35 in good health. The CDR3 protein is CSVEVGLAGSSTDTQYF. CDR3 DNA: TGCAGCGTTGAAGTTGGACTAGCGGGATCGAGCACAGATACGCAGTATTTT.